These 25 T cell receptor beta chains came from one sample sequenced in a study of cytomegalovirus exposure and HLA in healthy donors. Primers included in the PCR were 60 Vbeta and 13 Jbeta primers. The repertoire was sequenced with immunoSEQ multiplex PCR; TCRdb's copy has only in-frame clones and lacks some. The sample has some 120,000 clones; about 69% are singletons. Source material: PBMCs. These receptors originate from a man aged 25-45 years in good health and CMV-seronegative.

The rearrangement uses TRBV5-1 and TRBJ2-5, with D hard to call. Germline V gives CDR1 SGHRS, CDR2 YFSETQ. V was shortened by 0 bases and J by 3 bases, with 6 bases between the two germline ends. This CDR3 region has 13 residues. This CDR3 reads CASSLARKETQYF. As DNA, the CDR3 is TGCGCCAGCAGCTTGGCCAGAAAAGAGACCCAGTACTTC.

This clone was seen a handful of times. V is TRBV28 and J is TRBJ2-1, with 10 bases matching TRBD2. V shed 3 bases, J shed 4 bases, and the junction held 6 bases outside the gene matches. The CDR3 totals 16 residues. CDR1 is MDHEN, CDR2 SYDVKM, per germline. CDR3 in amino acids: CASSFLSSGGYNEQFF. DNA of the CDR3: TGTGCCAGCAGTTTTTTGTCTAGCGGGGGATACAATGAGCAGTTCTTC.

V and J are TRBV28 and TRBJ1-6, with D possibly being TRBD1 (6 bases). The CDR3 contains 16 residues. The V gene lost 5 bases and the J gene lost 1 base, with 12 bases spanning the gap. Germline V lookup: CDR1 MDHEN, CDR2 SYDVKM. Here the CDR3 DNA reads TGTGCCAGCAGTACACAGGGAGCTTCCTATAATTCACCCCTCCACTTT. It translates to CASSTQGASYNSPLHF. Variable domain in full (rest from reference TRBV28 and TRBJ1-6): DVKVTQSSRYLVKRTGEKVFLECVQDMDHENMFWYRQDPGLGLRLIYFSYDVKMKEKGDIPEGYSVSREKKERFSLILESASTNQTSMYLCASSTQGASYNSPLHFGNGTRLTVT.

The sample holds a few counts of this clone. CDR3 in DNA: TGTGCCAGCAGGCTAGGACACGGAGAGACCCAGTACTTC. Protein: CASRLGHGETQYF. V usage is TRBV27 and J usage is TRBJ2-5; D perhaps matches TRBD1 (5 bases). Germline CDR1 is MNHEY and CDR2 is SMNVEV (reference sequence). V was pared by 6 bases and J by 4 bases, with 12 bases between. The CDR3 loop spans 13 amino acids.

The J gene is TRBJ1-1, the V gene TRBV7-3, with 9 positions matching TRBD1. This CDR3 has 16 residues. The germline V gene encodes CDR1 SGHTA and CDR2 FQGTGA. The trim removed 5 bases at V and 1 base at J, leaving 8 bases unmatched. CDR3 in amino acids: CASSAQGAGRNTEAFF. The CDR3 nucleotides read TGTGCCAGCAGCGCACAGGGGGCTGGAAGGAACACTGAAGCTTTCTTT.

This clone was counted once. J is TRBJ2-5 and V is TRBV7-2; 8 bases agree with TRBD2. The assigned J gene may be wrong: the sequence end matches TRBJ2-7 better. Per germline, CDR1 SGHTA and CDR2 FQGNSA. The length of the CDR3 is 15 residues. This CDR3 is CASSPIAGISYEQYF. The CDR3 DNA is TGTGCCAGCAGCCCTATAGCGGGGATCTCCTACGAGCAGTACTTC.

The V gene is TRBV19, the J gene TRBJ2-1, with D possibly matching TRBD2 (6 bases). Trimming left V 4 bases short and J 4 bases short, with 14 bases between. This CDR3 spans 15 amino acids. Germline V CDR1 and CDR2: LNHDA, SQIVND (reference sequence). CDR3 protein: CASSTLAGSYNEQFF. The DNA for the CDR3 is TGTGCCAGTAGTACACTTGCGGGGAGTTACAATGAGCAGTTCTTC.

V usage is TRBV2 and J usage is TRBJ2-3, with a possible D match to TRBD1 (5 bases). This CDR3 is built from 13 residues. The germline V gene encodes CDR1 SNHLY and CDR2 FYNNEI. The ends were cut back, 4 bases at V and 4 bases at J, with 9 bases in the middle. CDR3 in amino acids: CASSVSRADTQYF. DNA for the CDR3: TGTGCCAGCAGTGTGTCCAGGGCAGATACGCAGTATTTT. Looking up the rest from reference TRBV2 and TRBJ2-3 gives the full variable domain: EPEVTQTPSHQVTQMGQEVILRCVPISNHLYFYWYRQILGQKVEFLVSFYNNEISEKSEIFDDQFSVERPDGSNFTLKIRSTKLEDSAMYFCASSVSRADTQYFGPGTRLTVL.

V is TRBV7-2 and J is TRBJ2-7, with 9 bases aligning to TRBD1. The germline CDR1 and CDR2 sequences are SGHTA and FQGNSA. V gave up 3 bases and J gave up 5 bases; unmatched junction bases: 5. The CDR3 spans 14 residues. The CDR3 DNA is TGTGCCAGCAGCTTCGGGACAGGGTCCGACGAGCAGTACTTC. Amino acids: CASSFGTGSDEQYF.

The chain links TRBV18 to TRBJ1-2; maybe TRBD1 (5 bases). The CDR3 consists of 13 residues. The V and J ends lost 3 bases and 3 bases respectively, with 8 bases between them. CDR1 and CDR2 (germline): KGHSH, LQKENI. CDR3 region: CASSPDSYYGYTF. The CDR3 region has the DNA TGTGCCAGCTCACCCGACAGCTACTATGGCTACACCTTC.

This clone was detected once. The chain recombines TRBV4-1 with TRBJ2-1, with D possibly being TRBD2 (7 bases). The V end lost 5 bases, the J end lost 5 bases, and 13 bases lay between the germline ends. The CDR3 is made up of 14 amino acids. CDR1 and CDR2 from the germline V gene are MGHRA and YSYEKL. The CDR3 coding sequence is TGCGCCAGCAGCTTTCAGGGGAGGGACAATGAGCAGTTCTTC. Protein: CASSFQGRDNEQFF.

The genes are TRBV18 and TRBJ1-1; TRBD1 matches at 8 bases. Germline CDR1 is KGHSH and CDR2 is LQKENI. The V segment lost 3 bases and the J segment 3 bases; nucleotides outside the gene matches: 3. This CDR3 region has 14 residues. The CDR3, as DNA: TGTGCCAGCTCACCGCAGGGGGCCGACACTGAAGCTTTCTTT. It codes for CASSPQGADTEAFF. Together with reference TRBV18 and TRBJ1-1, the CDR3 gives the full variable domain: NAGVMQNPRHLVRRRGQEARLRCSPMKGHSHVYWYRQLPEEGLKFMVYLQKENIIDESGMPKERFSAEFPKEGPSILRIQQVVRGDSAAYFCASSPQGADTEAFFGQGTRLTVV.

The chain joins TRBV5-4 to TRBJ2-1; the D gene is possibly TRBD2 (6 bases). Germline V gives CDR1 SGHNT, CDR2 YYREEE (reference sequence). The CDR3 length is 15 residues. With 3 bases removed from V and 3 bases from J, the gap between germline ends came to 13 bases. In DNA, the CDR3 is TGTGCCAGCAGCTCACTAGCTGTAAGCTACAATGAGCAGTTCTTC. Translated: CASSSLAVSYNEQFF.

The chain joins TRBV29-1 to TRBJ1-2; weak D call: TRBD1 (5 bases). Trimming shortened V by 5 bases and J by 6 bases, and 16 bases separated the two germline ends. This CDR3 region has 13 residues. The germline CDR1 and CDR2 sequences are SQVTM and ANQGSEA. CDR3 DNA: TGCAGCGTTCTGACAGCCGGGTGGGATGGCTACACCTTC. Amino acid sequence: CSVLTAGWDGYTF.

This chain links TRBV5-1 with TRBJ1-5; 8 bases map to TRBD1. This CDR3 has 16 residues. Germline V gives CDR1 SGHRS, CDR2 YFSETQ. The trim removed 0 bases at V and 7 bases at J, leaving 9 bases unmatched. This CDR3 reads CASSLGIGTGNQPQHF. The CDR3 nucleotides are TGCGCCAGCAGCTTGGGTATTGGGACAGGTAACCAGCCCCAGCATTTT.

The chain is built from TRBV25-1 and TRBJ2-1, with 11 positions matching TRBD2. The V and J ends lost 6 bases and 6 bases, in that order; junction bases with no gene match: 4. This CDR3 is 14 amino acids long. Germline CDR1 reads MGHDK; CDR2 reads SYGVNS. The CDR3 sequence: CASRTSGAVNEQFF. CDR3 coding DNA: TGTGCCAGCAGGACTAGCGGGGCCGTCAATGAGCAGTTCTTC.

The CDR3 coding sequence is TGTGCCAGCAGTTGGACAGGGAACTACGAGCAGTACTTC. Translated, it gives CASSWTGNYEQYF. The J gene is TRBJ2-7, the V gene TRBV6-6; 8 positions match TRBD1. J was trimmed by 3 bases and V by 4 bases; bases with no gene match: 2. The CDR3 spans 13 residues. Germline-derived CDR1 and CDR2 are MNHNY and SVGAGI (reference sequence).

The V and J genes are TRBV28 and TRBJ2-3, with D maybe TRBD2 (5 bases). Trimming took 3 bases from V and 4 from J, leaving 20 bases between them. Germline CDR1 is MDHEN and CDR2 is SYDVKM. The CDR3 is made up of 17 amino acids. This CDR3 is CASSFWGGSTNPDTQYF. The CDR3 nucleotides read TGTGCCAGCAGTTTCTGGGGTGGGAGCACTAATCCAGATACGCAGTATTTT. The complete variable domain, with remaining parts taken from reference TRBV28 and TRBJ2-3, reads DVKVTQSSRYLVKRTGEKVFLECVQDMDHENMFWYRQDPGLGLRLIYFSYDVKMKEKGDIPEGYSVSREKKERFSLILESASTNQTSMYLCASSFWGGSTNPDTQYFGPGTRLTVL.

The chain uses TRBV30 and TRBJ2-1, with 10 bases that match TRBD2. This CDR3 contains 15 residues. Looked up from germline, CDR1 is GTSNPN and CDR2 is SVGIG (reference sequence). Trimming cost V 7 bases and J 2 bases; bases outside gene matches: 8. The CDR3 is CALNLAGGTYNEQFF. The CDR3 nucleotides read TGTGCCTTAAATTTAGCGGGAGGAACCTACAATGAGCAGTTCTTC.

V usage is TRBV9 and J usage is TRBJ1-6, with 8 bases fitting TRBD1. CDR1 is SGDLS, CDR2 YYNGEE, per germline. The length of the CDR3 is 16 residues. The trim removed 0 bases at V and 5 bases at J, leaving 4 bases unmatched. The CDR3 sequence: CASSVGGQANNSPLHF. CDR3 nucleotides: TGTGCCAGCAGCGTAGGGGGACAGGCAAATAATTCACCCCTCCACTTT. The variable domain in full, with the rest retrieved from reference TRBV9 and TRBJ1-6, is DSGVTQTPKHLITATGQRVTLRCSPRSGDLSVYWYQQSLDQGLQFLIQYYNGEERAKGNILERFSAQQFPDLHSELNLSSLELGDSALYFCASSVGGQANNSPLHFGNGTRLTVT.

The chain employs TRBV9 and TRBJ2-3, with 10 bases aligning to TRBD2. This CDR3 region has 15 residues. The V gene end was trimmed by 1 base and the J gene end by 7 bases; junction bases not matched to a gene: 6. Germline V gene sequence: CDR1 SGDLS, CDR2 YYNGEE. This CDR3 reads CASSVLSGGANTQYF. In DNA, the CDR3 is TGTGCCAGCAGCGTACTAAGCGGGGGGGCCAATACGCAGTATTTT.

The chain carries TRBV18 and TRBJ1-1, with a weak D call TRBD1 (6 bases). This CDR3 is 20 amino acids long. Germline CDR1 and CDR2: KGHSH and LQKENI. The V end lost 3 bases, the J end lost 1 base, and 27 bases lay between the germline ends. CDR3 region: CASSPRFRTETTSRNTEAFF. The CDR3 DNA reads TGTGCCAGCTCACCGCGATTTAGGACAGAAACAACGTCTAGGAACACTGAAGCTTTCTTT. Full variable domain (missing parts from reference TRBV18 and TRBJ1-1): NAGVMQNPRHLVRRRGQEARLRCSPMKGHSHVYWYRQLPEEGLKFMVYLQKENIIDESGMPKERFSAEFPKEGPSILRIQQVVRGDSAAYFCASSPRFRTETTSRNTEAFFGQGTRLTVV.

The chain links TRBV4-1 to TRBJ2-1; perhaps TRBD1 as D (5 bases). There are 16 residues in the CDR3. The V end was cut by 0 bases, the J end by 5 bases, with 14 bases between. The V gene's germline CDR1 is MGHRA and CDR2 YSYEKL. This chain's CDR3 is CASSQEPGLPNNEQFF. Written as DNA, the CDR3 is TGCGCCAGCAGCCAAGAACCAGGGCTCCCTAACAATGAGCAGTTCTTC.

This clone was detected only a few times. The genes are TRBV6-5 and TRBJ2-3; 13 bases align to TRBD2. Per germline, CDR1 MNHEY and CDR2 SVGAGI. This CDR3 region has 14 residues. Trimming cost V 4 bases and J 13 bases; bases outside gene matches: 8. CDR3 DNA sequence: TGTGCCAGCAGTTCCGGGACTAGCGGGGCTTTGAAGTATTTT. Its protein product is CASSSGTSGALKYF.

The rearrangement links TRBV2 to TRBJ2-1; D gene unclear. V lost 2 bases to trimming and J lost 10 bases, with 15 bases between them. The CDR3 runs 14 residues. The germline CDR1 and CDR2 sequences are SNHLY and FYNNEI. Here the CDR3 DNA reads TGTGCCAGCAGTGAAACGTTAGCAATTAGCGAGCAGTTCTTC. Encoded protein: CASSETLAISEQFF.